A single sample gave rise to the 5 T cell receptor beta chains below, sequenced in a study of blood T cell repertoires in COVID-19. Generated by immunoSEQ multiplex PCR, the TCRdb table keeps only in-frame clones and is missing some. In the table there are approximately 94,000 clones, 91% of which are singletons. The specimen was peripheral blood. The source is a man in his fifties with active COVID-19.

This clone appeared a single time. The chain combines TRBV24-1 with TRBJ2-2, with 9 bases lining up with TRBD1. This CDR3 region has 14 residues. V was pared by 4 bases and J by 4 bases, with 0 bases of the junction left unmatched. Germline V gene lookup returns CDR1 KGHDR and CDR2 SFDVKD. CDR3 sequence: CATSETGGTGELFF. The CDR3 nucleotides are TGTGCCACCAGTGAGACAGGGGGCACCGGGGAGCTGTTTTTT.

This rearrangement joins TRBV15 to TRBJ1-6; D is unresolved. The germline V gene has CDR1 LNHNV and CDR2 YYDKDF (reference sequence). The CDR3 consists of 14 residues. Trimming stripped 2 bases from V and 8 bases from J, with 10 bases between. CDR3: CATSRNNADSPLHF. Written as DNA, the CDR3 is TGTGCCACCAGCAGAAACAACGCGGATTCACCCCTCCACTTT.

This chain links TRBV5-4 with TRBJ1-2, with TRBD1 matching over 11 bases. After removal of 2 bases from V and 8 bases from J, the junction contained 5 bases not matched to a gene. CDR1 is SGHNT and CDR2 is YYREEE in the germline V gene (reference sequence). The CDR3 extends over 14 amino acids. The CDR3: CASSLGQGAQGYTF. For the CDR3, the DNA is TGTGCCAGCAGCTTAGGACAGGGGGCGCAGGGCTACACCTTC.

The V call is TRBV5-3, the J call TRBJ2-3; TRBD2 matches 12 bases. TRBV5-3 counts as an open reading frame of uncertain function. J gave up 4 bases and V 2 bases, and 5 bases lay outside the gene matches. The CDR3 runs 16 residues. CDR3: CARSFRLAGVPDTQYF. The DNA of the CDR3 is TGTGCCAGAAGCTTCCGACTAGCGGGAGTGCCAGATACGCAGTATTTT.

The V and J genes are TRBV6-6 and TRBJ2-7; maybe TRBD1 (5 bases). Germline lookup yields CDR1 MNHNY and CDR2 SVGAGI (reference sequence). The CDR3 totals 14 residues. Trimming took off 5 bases at V and 5 bases at J, with 16 bases between the two ends. The CDR3 loop is CASSPVIAGNEQYF. The CDR3 DNA is TGTGCCAGCAGTCCCGTTATCGCAGGGAACGAGCAGTACTTC.